The 24 T cell receptor beta chains below were found in one sample sequenced in a study of T cells after yellow fever vaccination (dated by TCRdb to about 2019). The sample's treatment or condition label is to be understood as: live attenuated yellow fever vaccine strain. Libraries were made using 5' RACE. Sequenced using an Illumina HiSeq 2500. In-frame beta chains were kept once TCRdb had trimmed the public reads at Q25 with fastp and called clones with MiXCR. Entries that share a CDR3 protein sequence are merged under the most common genes and DNA. The table for this sample lists 250,000 or so distinct CDR3 sequences; 6.9% of them were counted only once. Approximately 0.85% of the sample rests with the top ten. The sample was CD4+ T cells sorted from PBMCs, taken 15 days after the yellow fever booster vaccination. Receptors originate from a man aged 25 to 45 who received the YFV17D yellow fever vaccine.

The chain joins TRBV7-2 to TRBJ2-7, with D perhaps TRBD2 (7 bases). Germline V gene sequence: CDR1 SGHTA, CDR2 FQGNSA. This CDR3 spans 15 amino acids. Between the trimmed V and J ends, which lost 0 bases and 7 bases, there was a span of 16 bases. The chain's CDR3 is CASSLAPGGRGEQYF. The CDR3 nucleotides read TGTGCCAGCAGCTTAGCCCCGGGGGGCAGGGGAGAGCAGTACTTC. The variable domain in full, completed from reference TRBV7-2 and TRBJ2-7, reads GAGVSQSPSNKVTEKGKDVELRCDPISGHTALYWYRQSLGQGLEFLIYFQGNSAPDKSGLPSDRFSAERTGGSVSTLTIQRTQQEDSAVYLCASSLAPGGRGEQYFGPGTRLTVT.

This clonotype was observed a few times. The rearrangement uses TRBV6-5 and TRBJ2-2; D not resolved. Germline V gene sequence: CDR1 MNHEY, CDR2 SVGAGI. V was shortened by 0 bases and J by 2 bases, with 7 bases between the two germline ends. This CDR3 is 15 amino acids long. CDR3 sequence reads: CASSYSSANTGELFF. Written as DNA, the CDR3 is TGTGCCAGCAGTTACTCGTCTGCCAACACCGGGGAGCTGTTTTTT.

This clonotype was recorded many times. The V and J genes are TRBV7-2 and TRBJ2-1; D unclear. This CDR3 comprises 13 residues. CDR1 and CDR2 from the germline V gene are SGHTA and FQGNSA. The V end was cut by 1 base, the J end by 8 bases, with 9 bases between. CDR3: CASSLEAAHEQFF. The CDR3 DNA follows: TGTGCCAGCAGCTTAGAGGCAGCGCATGAGCAGTTCTTC.

Ten or more counts support this clonotype. The chain employs TRBV7-2 and TRBJ1-4; TRBD1 matches at 7 bases. From germline, CDR1 is SGHTA and CDR2 FQGNSA. V shed 3 bases and J 7 bases; nucleotides not matched to a gene: 8. The CDR3 has 15 amino acids. This CDR3 is CASSFRQGSTEKLFF. For the CDR3, the DNA is TGTGCCAGCAGCTTCCGACAGGGCAGTACTGAAAAACTGTTTTTT.

J is TRBJ2-4 and V is TRBV28, with D possibly matching TRBD2 (6 bases). Trimming pared 7 bases from V and 2 bases from J, leaving 12 bases between. In germline, CDR1 is MDHEN, CDR2 SYDVKM. The CDR3 extends over 14 amino acids. The CDR3 protein is CASKRADPKNIQYF. CDR3 DNA: TGTGCCAGCAAGCGGGCAGACCCCAAAAACATTCAGTACTTC.

This clonotype appeared a few times. The rearrangement joins TRBV7-2 to TRBJ2-2; no firm D call. Germline V gene lookup returns CDR1 SGHTA and CDR2 FQGNSA. Trimming shortened V by 6 bases and J by 0 bases, and 14 bases separated the two germline ends. This CDR3 comprises 16 residues. The CDR3 is CASRSRTLANTGELFF. The CDR3 nucleotides are TGTGCCAGCAGATCCCGGACGCTAGCGAACACCGGGGAGCTGTTTTTT.

V is TRBV29-1 and J is TRBJ2-2; no clear D gene. This CDR3 is built from 11 residues. Germline CDR1 and CDR2: SQVTM and ANQGSEA. V was shortened by 3 bases and J by 7 bases, with 6 bases between the two germline ends. The chain's CDR3 is CSVEGIGELFF. The CDR3 nucleotides are TGCAGCGTTGAGGGAATCGGGGAGCTGTTTTTT.

This clonotype appeared a few times. The V call is TRBV19, the J call TRBJ2-1; the D gene is possibly TRBD2 (5 bases). Germline CDR1 reads LNHDA; CDR2 reads SQIVND (reference sequence). The V and J ends lost 0 bases and 9 bases respectively, with 12 bases between them. The CDR3 has 14 amino acids. Here the CDR3 reads CASSIDPGGGEQFF. The CDR3 DNA follows: TGTGCCAGTAGTATAGATCCCGGTGGAGGTGAGCAGTTCTTC.

This clonotype was observed at least ten times. The chain is built from TRBV12-3 or TRBV12-4 and TRBJ1-2, with TRBD1 matching over 7 bases. The CDR3 is 13 amino acids. Trimming at V came to 6 bases and at J to 3 bases, leaving 4 bases not matched to a gene. The CDR3 region has the DNA TGTGCCAGCAGCATCGGACAGGACTATGGCTACACCTTC. It yields the protein CASSIGQDYGYTF.

This clonotype was seen a few times. CDR3 sequence (DNA): TGCGCCAGCAGCTTGGCTCCCGTTTCAAGGCAGTCCTACGAGCAGTACTTC. Residues: CASSLAPVSRQSYEQYF. The chain recombines TRBV5-1 with TRBJ2-7; D remains unclear. The germline V gene has CDR1 SGHRS and CDR2 YFSETQ. V was shortened by 0 bases and J by 1 base, with 17 bases between the two germline ends. This CDR3 comprises 17 residues. Variable domain in full (rest from reference TRBV5-1 and TRBJ2-7): KAGVTQTPRYLIKTRGQQVTLSCSPISGHRSVSWYQQTPGQGLQFLFEYFSETQRNKGNFPGRFSGRQFSNSRSEMNVSTLELGDSALYLCASSLAPVSRQSYEQYFGPGTRLTVT.

This clonotype was counted many times. The rearrangement uses TRBV5-6 and TRBJ2-1; D not resolved. The ends were cut back, 6 bases at V and 9 bases at J, with 16 bases in the middle. CDR1 and CDR2 from the germline V gene are SGHDT and YYEEEE. The CDR3 extends over 13 amino acids. DNA for the CDR3: TGTGCCAGCACTCGAGGTACGAATGCTGAGCAGTTCTTC. This encodes CASTRGTNAEQFF.

Points on this clonotype: Just one base apart from a much larger clone, this may be a read error. The chain has TRBV28 and TRBJ2-5; D not resolved. The germline V gene encodes CDR1 MDHEN and CDR2 SYDVKM. V shed 9 bases and J shed 4 bases, with 15 bases lying between them. CDR3 length: 13 amino acids. The CDR3 reads CARSPYGGETQYF. CDR3 bases: TGTGCCAGGAGTCCATATGGCGGAGAGACCCAGTACTTC.

This clonotype was observed a few times. This rearrangement joins TRBV6-5 to TRBJ2-7; tentatively, D is TRBD2 (5 bases). The CDR3 contains 15 residues. V was trimmed by 2 bases and J by 7 bases, leaving 18 bases between them. Germline V gene data show CDR1 as MNHEY and CDR2 as SVGAGI. The CDR3 nucleotides read TGTGCCAGCAGTTACCCAACGGGGAGAGGTCTTGAGCAGTACTTC. Its translation is CASSYPTGRGLEQYF.

This clonotype was seen a few times. This chain joins TRBV12-3 or TRBV12-4 and TRBJ1-1; D gene unclear. V was clipped by 5 bases and J by 10 bases, with 14 bases between them. The CDR3 runs to 12 residues. In DNA, the CDR3 is TGTGCCAGCAGTCGGTCGGACCTGGTAGCTTTCTTT. This codes for CASSRSDLVAFF.

This clonotype came up many times. This sequence joins TRBV3-1 and TRBJ2-4, with 10 positions matching TRBD2. The CDR3 is 16 residues long. Germline trimming cut 1 base from V and 3 bases from J; bases unmatched to any gene: 3. CDR1 LGHDT and CDR2 YNNKEL come from the germline V gene (reference sequence). The CDR3 sequence is CASSQGTSGNKNIQYF. The CDR3 nucleotides read TGTGCCAGCAGCCAAGGGACTAGCGGCAACAAAAACATTCAGTACTTC.

This clonotype was observed many times. The chain carries TRBV28 and TRBJ1-4, with D tentatively TRBD1 (5 bases). V was trimmed by 6 bases and J by 8 bases, leaving 16 bases between them. In germline, CDR1 is MDHEN, CDR2 SYDVKM. The CDR3 has 14 amino acids. The CDR3 loop is CASSLAYGGEKLFF. In DNA form, the CDR3 reads TGTGCCAGCAGCCTGGCATACGGGGGAGAAAAACTGTTTTTT.

This clonotype occurred a few times. V is TRBV5-4 and J is TRBJ2-7; 9 positions match TRBD1. Looked up from germline, CDR1 is SGHNT and CDR2 is YYREEE (reference sequence). With V trimmed by 0 bases and J by 3 bases, 4 bases remained unmatched. The CDR3 has 15 residues. CDR3 residues: CASSLAAGQGYEQYF. The CDR3 nucleotides read TGTGCCAGCAGCTTGGCAGCGGGACAGGGCTACGAGCAGTACTTC.

This clonotype showed up just a few times. This chain connects TRBV5-4 to TRBJ2-7, with D tentatively TRBD1 (7 bases). V lost 0 bases and J lost 2, with 18 bases in between. CDR1 SGHNT and CDR2 YYREEE come from the germline V gene (reference sequence). There are 17 residues in the CDR3. The CDR3 loop is CASSLGAGGTVPYEQYF. In DNA form, the CDR3 reads TGTGCCAGCAGCTTGGGGGCCGGCGGGACAGTCCCCTACGAGCAGTACTTC. Filled out from reference TRBV5-4 and TRBJ2-7, the complete variable domain reads ETGVTQSPTHLIKTRGQQVTLRCSSQSGHNTVSWYQQALGQGPQFIFQYYREEENGRGNFPPRFSGLQFPNYSSELNVNALELDDSALYLCASSLGAGGTVPYEQYFGPGTRLTVT.

The J gene is TRBJ2-5, the V gene TRBV20-1, with D hard to call. This CDR3 is 14 amino acids long. Trimming removed 0 bases at V and 5 bases at J, with 13 bases between. Germline V gives CDR1 DFQATT, CDR2 SNEGSKA (reference sequence). CDR3 DNA: TGCAGTGCTAGAGATCCCGTGGGTCGGGAGACCCAGTACTTC. It translates to CSARDPVGRETQYF.

This clonotype was detected many times. The V call is TRBV20-1, the J call TRBJ2-1; TRBD2 matches at 11 bases. This CDR3 has 15 amino acids. After removal of 2 bases from V and 5 bases from J, the junction contained 5 bases not matched to a gene. Germline V CDR1 and CDR2: DFQATT, SNEGSKA (reference sequence). CDR3 DNA: TGCAGTGCTAGAACGCCGGGACTAGCGGACAATGAGCAGTTCTTC. It translates to CSARTPGLADNEQFF.

The J gene is TRBJ1-3, the V gene TRBV4-3; possible D gene TRBD1, 5 bases. The germline V and J ends were trimmed by 0 bases and 4 bases, with 16 bases remaining between them. The length of the CDR3 is 17 residues. Germline lookup yields CDR1 LGHNA and CDR2 YSLEER. The CDR3 loop is CASSQDLPGRKGNTIYF. The CDR3 DNA follows: TGCGCCAGCAGCCAAGATCTCCCGGGACGAAAGGGAAACACCATATATTTT.

The chain uses TRBV18 and TRBJ2-7; tentatively, D is TRBD1 (7 bases). Trimming stripped 6 bases from V and 0 bases from J, with 15 bases between. Germline values: CDR1 KGHSH, CDR2 LQKENI. There are 15 residues in the CDR3. CDR3 nucleotide sequence: TGTGCCAGCTCCCTGACAGGGACTTCCTCCTACGAGCAGTACTTC. Translated, it gives CASSLTGTSSYEQYF.

This chain joins TRBV12-3 or TRBV12-4 and TRBJ2-1; 7 bases are a match to TRBD2. V trimming: 5 bases; J trimming: 8 bases; junction bases outside the gene matches: 6. CDR3 length equals 13 residues. The CDR3 sequence is CASSLRGLHEQFF. The CDR3 coding sequence is TGTGCCAGCAGTCTCCGGGGACTACATGAGCAGTTCTTC.

This clonotype was counted only a few times. The rearrangement uses TRBV5-1 and TRBJ2-4; D may correspond to TRBD1 or TRBD2 (5 bases each). This CDR3 contains 15 residues. Germline V gives CDR1 SGHRS, CDR2 YFSETQ. V lost 4 bases, J lost 0 bases, and 11 bases lay in between. CDR3 nucleotide sequence: TGCGCCAGCAGCCCGGGACCGCTAGCCAAAAACATTCAGTACTTC. Translation gives CASSPGPLAKNIQYF.